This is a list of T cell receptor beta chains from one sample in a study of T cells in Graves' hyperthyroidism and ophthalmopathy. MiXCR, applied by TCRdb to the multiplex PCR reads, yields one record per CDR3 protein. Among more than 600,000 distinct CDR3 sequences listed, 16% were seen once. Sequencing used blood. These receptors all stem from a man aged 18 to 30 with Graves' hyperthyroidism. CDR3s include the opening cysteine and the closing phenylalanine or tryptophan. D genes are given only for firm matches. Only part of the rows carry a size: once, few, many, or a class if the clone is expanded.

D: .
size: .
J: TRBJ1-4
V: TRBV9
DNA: TGTGCCAGCAGCGGTCAGGGTTCTGCAACTAATGAAAAACTGTTTTTT
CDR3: CASSGQGSATNEKLFF

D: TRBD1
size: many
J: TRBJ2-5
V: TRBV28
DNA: TGTGCCAGCAGTTTCCGGGACAGGGGGCGAGAGACCCAGTACTTC
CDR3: CASSFRDRGRETQYF

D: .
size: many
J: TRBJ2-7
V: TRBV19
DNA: TGTGCCAGTAGTATTGTGGGAGAGGCCGAGCAGTACTTC
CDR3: CASSIVGEAEQYF

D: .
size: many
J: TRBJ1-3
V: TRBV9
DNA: TGTGCCAGCAGCCCACGTGGAGGAGAATTTCGTGGAAACACCATATATTTT
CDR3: CASSPRGGEFRGNTIYF

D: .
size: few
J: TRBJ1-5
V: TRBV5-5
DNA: TGTGCCAGCAGCTTAGGGTACAGCCTAAATCAGCCCCAGCATTTT
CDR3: CASSLGYSLNQPQHF

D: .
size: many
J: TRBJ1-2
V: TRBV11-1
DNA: TGTGCCAGCAGCCCTAGTCGGGGTGATGGCTACACCTTC
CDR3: CASSPSRGDGYTF

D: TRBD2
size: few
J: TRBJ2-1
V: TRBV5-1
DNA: TGCGCCAGCAGCTTGTCCGGGACTAGAAACTACAATGAGCAGTTCTTC
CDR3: CASSLSGTRNYNEQFF

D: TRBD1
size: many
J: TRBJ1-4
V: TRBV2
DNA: TGTGCCAGCAGTGAAACAGGGGGAGTGGAAAAACTGTTTTTT
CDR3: CASSETGGVEKLFF

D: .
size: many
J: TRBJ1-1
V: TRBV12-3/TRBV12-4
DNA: TGTGCCAGCAGTCCTCGCGGGCAGAACACTGAAGCTTTCTTT
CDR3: CASSPRGQNTEAFF

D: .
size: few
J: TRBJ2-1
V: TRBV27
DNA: TGTGCCAGCAGTTTGGGGCGGGCCCGCTCCTACAATGAGCAGTTCTTC
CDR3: CASSLGRARSYNEQFF

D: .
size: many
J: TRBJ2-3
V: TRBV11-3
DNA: TGTGCCAGCAGCTTAGAAGAGGAGTGCTATACGCAGTATTTT
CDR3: CASSLEEECYTQYF

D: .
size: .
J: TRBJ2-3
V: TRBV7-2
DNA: TGTGCCAGCAGCTTAGCTGCGGGCACCCGACAGTCGAATACGCAGTATTTT
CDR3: CASSLAAGTRQSNTQYF

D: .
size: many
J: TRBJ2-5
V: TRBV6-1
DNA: TGTGCCAGCAGTGATCAACGGGTATTCGGTGAGACCCAGTACTTC
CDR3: CASSDQRVFGETQYF

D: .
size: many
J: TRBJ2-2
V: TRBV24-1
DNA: TGTGCCACCAGTGCTCCCACCGAGACAGGCGGGGAGCTGTTTTTT
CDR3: CATSAPTETGGELFF

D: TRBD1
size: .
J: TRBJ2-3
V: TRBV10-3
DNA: TGTGCCACGGGGGACAGGGAGACAGATACGCAGTATTTT
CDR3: CATGDRETDTQYF

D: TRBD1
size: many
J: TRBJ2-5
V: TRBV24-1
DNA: TGTGCCACCAGTGATGCCCGGACAGGGACGACCCAAGAGACCCAGTACTTC
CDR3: CATSDARTGTTQETQYF

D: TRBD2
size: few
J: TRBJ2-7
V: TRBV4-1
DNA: TGCGCCAGCAGCCAAGTTCTAGCGGTCTACGAGCAGTACTTC
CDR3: CASSQVLAVYEQYF

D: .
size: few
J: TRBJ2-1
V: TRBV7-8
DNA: TGTGCCAGCAGCTCGAAGGGCGGGTTTTACAATGAGCAGTTCTTC
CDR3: CASSSKGGFYNEQFF

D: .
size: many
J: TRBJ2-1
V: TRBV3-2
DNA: TGTGCCAGCAGCCAAACCCCGGGAGGGGACAATGAGCAGTTCTTC
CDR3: CASSQTPGGDNEQFF

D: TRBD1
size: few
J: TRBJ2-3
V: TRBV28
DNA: TGTGCCAGCAGTTCCATCATCACAGGGGGCTTAGGCACAGATACGCAGTATTTT
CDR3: CASSSIITGGLGTDTQYF

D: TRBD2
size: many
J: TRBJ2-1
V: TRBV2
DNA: TGTGCCAGCAGCCTGGGACTAGTTCAGGATGAGCAGTTCTTC
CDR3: CASSLGLVQDEQFF

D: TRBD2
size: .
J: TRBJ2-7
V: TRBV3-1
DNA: TGTGCCAGCAGCCTAATGACTAGCCCCTACGAGCAGCACTTC
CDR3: CASSLMTSPYEQHF

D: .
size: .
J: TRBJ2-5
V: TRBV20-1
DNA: TGCAGTGCTGGGGGTAGGGAGGCCCACTTC
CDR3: CSAGGREAHF

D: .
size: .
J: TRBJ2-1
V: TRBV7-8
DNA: .
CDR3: CASSFYICSASRVPYNEQFF

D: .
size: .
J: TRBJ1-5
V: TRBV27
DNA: TGTGCCAGCACCGACAAGGGGAGCAATCAGCCCCAGCATTTT
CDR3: CASTDKGSNQPQHF

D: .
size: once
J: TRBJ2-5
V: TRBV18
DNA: TGTGCCAGCTCACCAACGGCTCAGGCGACCCAGTACTTC
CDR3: CASSPTAQATQYF

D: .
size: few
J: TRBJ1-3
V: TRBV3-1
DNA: TGTGCCAGCAGCCGAAGGGCAGACTCTGGAAACACCATATATTTT
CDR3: CASSRRADSGNTIYF

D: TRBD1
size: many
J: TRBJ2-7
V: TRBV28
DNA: TGTGCCAGCATGCCGGGACAGGGTTCTCCCTACGAGCAGTACTTC
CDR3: CASMPGQGSPYEQYF

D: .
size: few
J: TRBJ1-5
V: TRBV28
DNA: TGTGCCAGCAGTTCGCCTCTGACCCAGCATTTT
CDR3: CASSSPLTQHF

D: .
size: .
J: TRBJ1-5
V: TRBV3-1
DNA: TGTGCCAGCAGCCAAGGAGTGCTCGGGTATCAGCCCCAGCATTTT
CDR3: CASSQGVLGYQPQHF

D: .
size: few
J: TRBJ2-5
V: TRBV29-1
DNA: TGCAGCGTTGACAGAGGGTTAGGGGAGACCCAGTACTTC
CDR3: CSVDRGLGETQYF

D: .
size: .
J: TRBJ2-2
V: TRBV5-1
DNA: TGCGCCAGCAGCTTGGGGGGTCCGGACACCGGGGAGCTGTTTTTT
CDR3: CASSLGGPDTGELFF

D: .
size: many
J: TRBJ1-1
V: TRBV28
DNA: TGTGCCTCGGAGGGACTGCGCACTGAAGCTTTCTTT
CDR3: CASEGLRTEAFF

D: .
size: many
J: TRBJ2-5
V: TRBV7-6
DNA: TGTGCCAGCAGCTTAGGGAGGGGACCAGAGACCCAGTACTTC
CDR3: CASSLGRGPETQYF

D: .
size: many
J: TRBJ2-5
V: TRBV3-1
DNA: TGTGCCAGCAGCCCGAGACAGGATCGAATGGAGACCCAGTACTTC
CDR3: CASSPRQDRMETQYF

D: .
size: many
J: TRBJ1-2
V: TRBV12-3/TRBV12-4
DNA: TGTGCCAGCAGTTTCTGGGAAAACTATGGCTACACCTTC
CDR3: CASSFWENYGYTF

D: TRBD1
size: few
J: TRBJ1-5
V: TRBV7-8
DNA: TGTGCCAGCAGCTTCTCCGGGACAGCTAATCAGCCCCAGCATTTT
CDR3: CASSFSGTANQPQHF

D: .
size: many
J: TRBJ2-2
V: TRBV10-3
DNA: TGTGCCACCTCAGACACCGGGGAGCTGTTTTTT
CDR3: CATSDTGELFF

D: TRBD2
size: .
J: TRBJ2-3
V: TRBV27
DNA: TGTGCCAGCAGTCTCACGGGGACTAGCGGGAGAACAGATACGCAGTATTTT
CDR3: CASSLTGTSGRTDTQYF

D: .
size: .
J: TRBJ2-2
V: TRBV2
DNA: TGTGCCAGCAGTTGGGAACCCACCGGGGAGCTGTTTTTT
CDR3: CASSWEPTGELFF

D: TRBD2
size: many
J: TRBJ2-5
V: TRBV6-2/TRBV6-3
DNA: TGTGCCAGCAGTTACTCCTCTAGCGGGCAAGAGACCCAGTACTTC
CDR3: CASSYSSSGQETQYF

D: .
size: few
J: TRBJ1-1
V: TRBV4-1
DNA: TGCGCCAGCAGCCAAGATTTGGAGGGGGGAGGAACTGAAGCTTTCTTT
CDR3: CASSQDLEGGGTEAFF

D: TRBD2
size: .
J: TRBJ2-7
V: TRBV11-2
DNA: TGTGCCAGCAGCTCATTTAGCGGGACGCTGGACGAGCAGTACTTC
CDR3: CASSSFSGTLDEQYF

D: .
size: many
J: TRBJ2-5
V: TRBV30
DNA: TGTGCCTGGAGTGTTTCTGCGGGGACCCAGTACTTC
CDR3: CAWSVSAGTQYF

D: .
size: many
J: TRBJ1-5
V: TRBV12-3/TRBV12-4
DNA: TGTGCCAGCAGGAGCTGGGGAGATCAGCCCCAGCATTTT
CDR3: CASRSWGDQPQHF